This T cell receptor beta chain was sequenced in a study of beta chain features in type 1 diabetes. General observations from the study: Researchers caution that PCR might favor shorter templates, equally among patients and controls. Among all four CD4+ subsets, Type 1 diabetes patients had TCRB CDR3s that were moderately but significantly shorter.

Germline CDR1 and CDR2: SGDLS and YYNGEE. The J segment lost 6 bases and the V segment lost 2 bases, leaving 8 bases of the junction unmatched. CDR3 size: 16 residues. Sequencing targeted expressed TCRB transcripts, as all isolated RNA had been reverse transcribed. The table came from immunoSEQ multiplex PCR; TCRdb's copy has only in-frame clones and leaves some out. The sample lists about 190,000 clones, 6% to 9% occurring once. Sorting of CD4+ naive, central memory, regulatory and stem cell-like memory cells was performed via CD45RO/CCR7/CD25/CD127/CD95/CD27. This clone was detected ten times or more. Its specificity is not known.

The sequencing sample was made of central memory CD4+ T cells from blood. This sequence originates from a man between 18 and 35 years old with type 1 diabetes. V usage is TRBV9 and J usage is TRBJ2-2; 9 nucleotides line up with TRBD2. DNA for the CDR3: TGTGCCAGCAGCGTCTATGGACTAGCGAGCGCCGGGGAGCTGTTTTTT. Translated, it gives CASSVYGLASAGELFF.